This T cell receptor beta chain came from a study of cytomegalovirus exposure and HLA in healthy donors. Study in general: The 90 to 150 validation repertoires matched the 600 to 700 first-cohort repertoires in platform, a later analysis reported.

Only in-frame clones appear in the TCRdb table, and some are missing; sequencing was by immunoSEQ multiplex PCR. The sample has under 150,000 clones, approximately 86% seen once. In this sample, this clone turned up once. Per germline, CDR1 SNHLY and CDR2 FYNNEI. The V gene lost 5 bases and the J gene lost 5 bases, with 12 bases spanning the gap. This CDR3 region has 13 residues. The sequenced material came from PBMCs. J is TRBJ1-1 and V is TRBV2; D perhaps matches TRBD1 (5 bases). The receptor comes from a man aged 18 to 35 in good health and CMV-seropositive. DNA of the CDR3: TGTGCCAGCAGTACCGACGGGGGGACTGAAGCTTTCTTT. Amino acids: CASSTDGGTEAFF.